These 32 T cell receptor beta chains originate from one sample sequenced in a study of OX40 agonist ivuxolimab in advanced cancers. TCRdb's copy holds only in-frame clones and misses some; the assay was immunoSEQ multiplex PCR. Among around 150,000 clones listed, approximately 94% were seen once. Material: CD4+ or CD8+ T cells sorted from blood, obtained in a trial of the OX40 agonist ivuxolimab. The receptors were gathered from an adult with an advanced solid tumor such as melanoma, head and neck, liver or kidney cancer.

Written as DNA, the CDR3 is TGTGCCAGCAGTTACCTCGACAGAAATCAGCCCCAGCATTTT. It yields the protein CASSYLDRNQPQHF. The rearrangement uses TRBV6-5 and TRBJ1-5; D is perhaps TRBD1 (5 bases). The germline V and J ends were trimmed by 2 bases and 4 bases, with 9 bases remaining between them. This CDR3 comprises 14 residues. Germline-derived CDR1 and CDR2 are MNHEY and SVGAGI.

The CDR3 DNA reads TGTGCCAGCAGTGGGGTGGACTTAGGGTCGGACGAGCAGTACTTC. Amino acid sequence: CASSGVDLGSDEQYF. This chain connects TRBV2 to TRBJ2-7, with D perhaps TRBD2 (5 bases). This CDR3 contains 15 residues. Germline assignment: CDR1 SNHLY and CDR2 FYNNEI. V was clipped by 4 bases and J by 5 bases, with 18 bases between them.

This clone was seen only once. This chain links TRBV28 with TRBJ2-7, with 8 nucleotides matching TRBD1. The germline V gene has CDR1 MDHEN and CDR2 SYDVKM. The CDR3 extends over 14 amino acids. V lost 3 bases to trimming and J lost 3 bases; unmatched junction nucleotides: 4. The CDR3, as DNA: TGTGCCAGCAGTTTCGCGGACAGGGTCTACGAGCAGTACTTC. This encodes CASSFADRVYEQYF. The full variable domain, its missing parts supplied by reference TRBV28 and TRBJ2-7, is DVKVTQSSRYLVKRTGEKVFLECVQDMDHENMFWYRQDPGLGLRLIYFSYDVKMKEKGDIPEGYSVSREKKERFSLILESASTNQTSMYLCASSFADRVYEQYFGPGTRLTVT.

The chain couples TRBV7-9 to TRBJ2-1, with TRBD1 matching over 8 bases. The CDR3 length is 11 residues. Germline V CDR1 and CDR2: SEHNR, FQNEAQ (reference sequence). The junction had 7 bases not matched to a gene; V was cut back by 6 bases and J by 15 bases. The CDR3 here is CASRKTGEAFF. CDR3 nucleotides: TGTGCCAGCAGAAAGACAGGGGAGGCGTTCTTC.

This chain uses TRBV9 with TRBJ2-5; 7 bases agree with TRBD1. The germline CDR1 and CDR2 sequences are SGDLS and YYNGEE. V lost 6 bases, J lost 3 bases, and 5 bases stayed unmatched. The CDR3 length is 13 residues. For the CDR3, the DNA is TGTGCCAGCAACCGACAGGGAAAAGAGACCCAGTACTTC. Translated: CASNRQGKETQYF.

The chain couples TRBV6-6 to TRBJ2-7; possibly TRBD1 or TRBD2 for D (5 bases each). The germline V gene has CDR1 MNHNY and CDR2 SVGAGI (reference sequence). Trimming shortened V by 0 bases and J by 4 bases, and 10 bases separated the two germline ends. The CDR3 is made up of 14 amino acids. The DNA of the CDR3 is TGTGCCAGCAGTTACTCGAGGGGTTTTTACGAGCAGTACTTC. Translated, it gives CASSYSRGFYEQYF.

In this sample, this clone turned up once. Sequence at one end of the junction differs from germline and may be a read error. This chain connects TRBV28 to TRBJ2-7, with 8 bases aligning to TRBD2. There are 14 residues in the CDR3. CDR1 and CDR2 (germline): MDHEN, SYDVKM. The CDR3 protein is CANSLSGGVGEQYF. As DNA, the CDR3 is TGTGCCAACAGTTTAAGCGGGGGAGTTGGGGAGCAGTACTTC.

This clone was picked up one time. V and J are TRBV6-5 and TRBJ2-7; D tentatively fits TRBD1 or TRBD2 (6 bases each). This CDR3 has 15 amino acids. V dropped 7 bases and J dropped 3 bases, with 19 bases sitting between them. Germline V lookup: CDR1 MNHEY, CDR2 SVGAGI. CDR3: CASMRYRDFLYEQYF. The CDR3 coding sequence is TGTGCCAGCATGAGATACAGGGACTTTCTCTACGAGCAGTACTTC.

CDR3 loop: CASSQPGQGGTGELFF. The CDR3 nucleotides are TGTGCCAGCAGCCAGCCGGGACAGGGGGGCACCGGGGAGCTGTTTTTT. The chain links TRBV7-6 to TRBJ2-2; TRBD1 matches at 11 bases. CDR3 length equals 16 residues. Germline CDR1 SGHVS, CDR2 FNYEAQ. V gave up 5 bases and J gave up 4 bases; unmatched junction bases: 6.

The rearrangement uses TRBV9 and TRBJ1-3; D unresolved. This CDR3 spans 14 amino acids. Per germline, CDR1 SGDLS and CDR2 YYNGEE. Trimming shortened V by 4 bases and J by 0 bases, and 8 bases separated the two germline ends. The CDR3 DNA reads as TGTGCCAGCAGCCCTTTGAGCTCTGGAAACACCATATATTTT. It specifies CASSPLSSGNTIYF.

The sample holds one count of this clone. This chain uses TRBV5-4 with TRBJ2-7; D possibly matches TRBD1 or TRBD2 (5 bases each). The germline CDR1 and CDR2 sequences are SGHNT and YYREEE (reference sequence). CDR3 length: 15 residues. The V gene lost 2 bases and the J gene lost 2 bases, with 14 bases spanning the gap. The CDR3 here is CASSLRDGGPYEQYF. The CDR3 DNA is TGTGCCAGCAGCTTAAGGGACGGCGGACCCTACGAGCAGTACTTC. Full variable domain (remainder filled in from reference TRBV5-4 and TRBJ2-7): ETGVTQSPTHLIKTRGQQVTLRCSSQSGHNTVSWYQQALGQGPQFIFQYYREEENGRGNFPPRFSGLQFPNYSSELNVNALELDDSALYLCASSLRDGGPYEQYFGPGTRLTVT.

CDR3 coding DNA: TGTGCCAGCAGCTTAAGGGGGAGCCCCTATGGCTACACCTTC. It encodes CASSLRGSPYGYTF. V usage is TRBV5-6 and J usage is TRBJ1-2; possible D gene TRBD1, 6 bases. The CDR3 runs 14 residues. Germline CDR1 and CDR2: SGHDT and YYEEEE. The ends were cut back, 2 bases at V and 4 bases at J, with 12 bases in the middle.

V and J are TRBV9 and TRBJ2-5; D is uncertain. Per germline, CDR1 SGDLS and CDR2 YYNGEE. Trimming removed 0 bases from V and 4 bases from J, with 10 bases in between. This CDR3 has 14 residues. Here the CDR3 reads CASSVDGWGETQYF. The CDR3 DNA reads as TGTGCCAGCAGCGTAGACGGTTGGGGAGAGACCCAGTACTTC.

The rearrangement joins TRBV9 to TRBJ1-1, with TRBD1 identical over 9 bases. The CDR3 has 16 amino acids. Germline trimming cut 2 bases from V and 2 bases from J; bases unmatched to any gene: 7. Germline values: CDR1 SGDLS, CDR2 YYNGEE. This chain's CDR3 is CASSVGTGRSNTEAFF. CDR3 in DNA: TGTGCCAGCAGCGTCGGGACAGGGCGTAGTAACACTGAAGCTTTCTTT.

The chain joins TRBV10-3 to TRBJ2-7, with D perhaps matching TRBD2 (5 bases). Germline V gene lookup returns CDR1 ENHRY and CDR2 SYGVKD. V lost 4 bases to trimming and J lost 3 bases, with 10 bases between them. The CDR3 consists of 13 residues. In DNA form, the CDR3 reads TGTGCCATCAGTGGTGGGAGTGGCTACGAGCAGTACTTC. This encodes CAISGGSGYEQYF.

This clone has only one observation. The gene calls are TRBV5-1 and TRBJ2-1; 13 nucleotides agree with TRBD2. CDR1 SGHRS and CDR2 YFSETQ come from the germline V gene. After removal of 2 bases from V and 7 bases from J, the junction contained 9 bases not matched to a gene. The CDR3 loop spans 17 amino acids. For the CDR3, the DNA is TGCGCCAGCAGCTTTACTAGCGGGGGGGCCTCTCGGAATGAGCAGTTCTTC. Protein sequence: CASSFTSGGASRNEQFF.

V is TRBV6-6 and J is TRBJ2-2; D possibly corresponds to TRBD1 (6 bases). The CDR3 consists of 14 residues. V was trimmed by 6 bases and J by 2 bases, leaving 10 bases between them. From germline, CDR1 is MNHNY and CDR2 SVGAGI (reference sequence). This chain's CDR3 is CASSVQGNTGELFF. The CDR3 DNA reads as TGTGCCAGCAGCGTACAGGGAAACACCGGGGAGCTGTTTTTT.

The chain has TRBV18 and TRBJ2-7; weak D call: TRBD1 (5 bases). The germline V and J ends were trimmed by 2 bases and 2 bases, with 10 bases remaining between them. The germline CDR1 and CDR2 sequences are KGHSH and LQKENI. The length of the CDR3 is 14 residues. CDR3 in amino acids: CASSPNLGAYEQYF. The CDR3 DNA reads TGTGCCAGCTCACCAAACCTAGGGGCCTACGAGCAGTACTTC.

V usage is TRBV25-1 and J usage is TRBJ2-3; unclear D gene. Germline V gene sequence: CDR1 MGHDK, CDR2 SYGVNS. The CDR3 has 16 residues. Trimming cost V 4 bases and J 0 bases, with 14 bases left between them. The CDR3 reads CASSAHDGPSTDTQYF. The CDR3 DNA follows: TGTGCCAGCAGTGCCCACGATGGACCTAGCACAGATACGCAGTATTTT.

The rearrangement joins TRBV7-9 to TRBJ1-2, with 10 bases matching TRBD1. With 5 bases clipped from V and 5 bases from J, the junction kept 8 bases outside the gene matches. From germline, CDR1 is SEHNR and CDR2 FQNEAQ (reference sequence). This CDR3 spans 15 amino acids. CDR3 DNA: TGTGCCAGCAGCGTCTCCGGGACAGGGGCTTATGGCTACACCTTC. It codes for CASSVSGTGAYGYTF.

This clone was seen only once. The chain combines TRBV9 with TRBJ2-3, with 9 positions matching TRBD1. The V gene's germline CDR1 is SGDLS and CDR2 YYNGEE. V lost 4 bases and J lost 3; bases outside the gene matches: 6. CDR3 length: 15 amino acids. This chain's CDR3 is CASSPWDRVTDTQYF. The CDR3 nucleotides are TGTGCCAGCAGCCCCTGGGACAGGGTGACAGATACGCAGTATTTT. The full variable domain, in which reference TRBV9 and TRBJ2-3 provide the parts outside the CDR3, is DSGVTQTPKHLITATGQRVTLRCSPRSGDLSVYWYQQSLDQGLQFLIQYYNGEERAKGNILERFSAQQFPDLHSELNLSSLELGDSALYFCASSPWDRVTDTQYFGPGTRLTVL.

The chain is built from TRBV28 and TRBJ1-2; unclear D gene. Trimming left V 3 bases short and J 4 bases short, with 6 bases between. Germline loops: CDR1 MDHEN, CDR2 SYDVKM. The CDR3 sequence is 12 residues long. The CDR3 reads CASSFYGYGYTF. CDR3 nucleotides: TGTGCCAGCAGTTTCTATGGCTATGGCTACACCTTC.

The V gene is TRBV11-3, the J gene TRBJ1-1; maybe TRBD1 (6 bases). V was shortened by 4 bases and J by 6 bases, with 12 bases between the two germline ends. This CDR3 comprises 13 residues. From germline, CDR1 is SGHNT and CDR2 YENEEA. DNA for the CDR3: TGTGCCAGCAGCTCCTCCCAGGGGTCTGAAGCTTTCTTT. Translation: CASSSSQGSEAFF.

V gene TRBV28 combines with J gene TRBJ2-7; tentatively, D is TRBD1 (6 bases). This CDR3 region has 12 residues. CDR1 and CDR2 from the germline V gene are MDHEN and SYDVKM. Trimming stripped 7 bases from V and 4 bases from J, with 11 bases between. In DNA, the CDR3 is TGTGCCAGCACCCCGACAGGATACGAGCAGTACTTC. Protein: CASTPTGYEQYF.

The V call is TRBV19, the J call TRBJ1-5, with a possible D match to TRBD1 (5 bases). The CDR3 spans 13 residues. The germline V gene has CDR1 LNHDA and CDR2 SQIVND (reference sequence). The V end lost 5 bases, the J end lost 6 bases, and 11 bases lay between the germline ends. The chain's CDR3 is CASSSRVGQPQHF. The CDR3 DNA reads TGTGCCAGTAGTTCCAGGGTGGGTCAGCCCCAGCATTTT.

The genes are TRBV7-2 and TRBJ1-2; 9 nucleotides align to TRBD1. Germline V CDR1 and CDR2: SGHTA, FQGNSA. J gave up 4 bases and V 2 bases, and 5 bases lay outside the gene matches. This CDR3 has 15 amino acids. The chain's CDR3 is CASSLTATGGYGYTF. For the CDR3, the DNA is TGTGCCAGCAGCTTAACGGCGACAGGGGGCTATGGCTACACCTTC.

V gene TRBV7-2 combines with J gene TRBJ2-3, with D possibly matching TRBD1 (5 bases). Germline CDR1 is SGHTA and CDR2 is FQGNSA. The CDR3 sequence is 15 residues long. Trimming left V 5 bases short and J 2 bases short, with 14 bases between. Here the CDR3 DNA reads TGTGCCAGCAGCCCCGGTGGGGCCCTCACAGATACGCAGTATTTT. It is translated as CASSPGGALTDTQYF.

The table lists this clone with a count of one. The rearrangement uses TRBV5-1 and TRBJ1-2; a weak D match, TRBD1 (5 bases). Trimming stripped 0 bases from V and 2 bases from J, with 11 bases between. Germline assignment: CDR1 SGHRS and CDR2 YFSETQ. The CDR3 consists of 15 residues. This CDR3 reads CASSLDGTVNYGYTF. The CDR3 DNA is TGCGCCAGCAGCTTGGACGGGACGGTGAACTATGGCTACACCTTC. Looking up the rest from reference TRBV5-1 and TRBJ1-2 gives the full variable domain: KAGVTQTPRYLIKTRGQQVTLSCSPISGHRSVSWYQQTPGQGLQFLFEYFSETQRNKGNFPGRFSGRQFSNSRSEMNVSTLELGDSALYLCASSLDGTVNYGYTFGSGTRLTVV.

This clone was observed once. The chain joins TRBV6-5 to TRBJ2-7, with unresolved D. This CDR3 contains 14 residues. The V gene lost 7 bases and the J gene lost 6 bases, with 19 bases spanning the gap. The germline gives CDR1 MNHEY, CDR2 SVGAGI. This CDR3 reads CASNTYPELFEQYF. In DNA, the CDR3 is TGTGCCAGCAATACGTACCCAGAGTTGTTCGAGCAGTACTTC.

CDR3 DNA: TGTGCCAGCAGTTACACAGGGGGCGGCGGCTACACCTTC. Translating it yields CASSYTGGGGYTF. The rearrangement links TRBV28 to TRBJ1-2; 9 nucleotides align to TRBD1. Germline loops: CDR1 MDHEN, CDR2 SYDVKM. With 4 bases clipped from V and 8 bases from J, the junction kept 5 bases outside the gene matches. The CDR3 loop spans 13 amino acids.

The V and J genes are TRBV6-5 and TRBJ2-7; 9 bases line up with TRBD2. The CDR3 is 15 amino acids. V lost 5 bases and J lost 3; bases outside the gene matches: 8. Germline V lookup: CDR1 MNHEY, CDR2 SVGAGI. The CDR3 DNA follows: TGTGCCAGCAGTCAAGGGACTAGCCCGATCTACGAGCAGTACTTC. Protein sequence: CASSQGTSPIYEQYF.

The CDR3 sequence: CASTSSQGANVLTF. The CDR3 DNA reads TGCGCCAGCACCAGCTCTCAAGGGGCCAACGTCCTGACTTTC. The chain couples TRBV10-2 to TRBJ2-6; D is ambiguous. The CDR3 is 14 amino acids. Trimming stripped 7 bases from V and 4 bases from J, with 11 bases between. Germline CDR1 is WSHSY and CDR2 is SAAADI.